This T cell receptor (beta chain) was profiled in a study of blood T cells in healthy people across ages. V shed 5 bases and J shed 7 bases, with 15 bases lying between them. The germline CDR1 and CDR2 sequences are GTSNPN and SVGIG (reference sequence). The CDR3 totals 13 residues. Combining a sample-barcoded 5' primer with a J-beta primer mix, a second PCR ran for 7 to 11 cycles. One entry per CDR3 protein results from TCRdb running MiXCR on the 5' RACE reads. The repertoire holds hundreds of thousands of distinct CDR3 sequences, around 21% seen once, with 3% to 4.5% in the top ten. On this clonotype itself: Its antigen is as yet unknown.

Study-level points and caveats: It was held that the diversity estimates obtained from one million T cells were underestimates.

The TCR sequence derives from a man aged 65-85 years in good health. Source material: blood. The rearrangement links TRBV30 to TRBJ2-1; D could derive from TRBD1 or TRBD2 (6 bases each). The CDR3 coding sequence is TGTGCCTGGGGAGGGGGAGGAGGTAATGAGCAGTTCTTC. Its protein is CAWGGGGGNEQFF.